These 18 T cell receptor beta chains were all obtained from the same sample, sequenced in a study of cytomegalovirus exposure and HLA in healthy donors. Measured with immunoSEQ multiplex PCR; TCRdb has only the in-frame clones, and not every one. In the table there are approximately 220,000 clones, roughly 88% of which are singletons. The sequencing input was PBMCs. Source of these receptors: a woman in her thirties in good health and CMV-seropositive.

This rearrangement joins TRBV6-1 to TRBJ1-1; tentatively, D is TRBD1 (6 bases). Trimming removed 3 bases from V and 10 bases from J, with 18 bases in between. CDR3 length equals 14 residues. Germline V lookup: CDR1 MNHNS, CDR2 SASEGT. CDR3 nucleotides: TGTGCCAGCAGTGAGAGGGGGGCTAGTCTGGGAGCTTTCTTT. Protein product: CASSERGASLGAFF.

This clone has a single count. The V and J genes are TRBV29-1 and TRBJ2-3, with 9 bases matching TRBD2. The ends lost 3 bases at V and 3 bases at J; junction bases unmatched: 4. This CDR3 is built from 14 residues. The germline CDR1 and CDR2 sequences are SQVTM and ANQGSEA. The CDR3 loop reads CSVELSGRTDTQYF. CDR3 in DNA: TGCAGCGTTGAGCTTAGCGGGAGAACAGATACGCAGTATTTT.

CDR3 loop: CASSFPAGYEQYF. Here the CDR3 DNA reads TGTGCCAGCAGCTTTCCAGCGGGCTACGAGCAGTACTTC. The chain uses TRBV11-2 and TRBJ2-7; maybe TRBD2 (6 bases). The CDR3 is 13 residues long. Germline CDR1 and CDR2: SGHAT and FQNNGV. Trimming left V 3 bases short and J 3 bases short, with 9 bases between.

The genes are TRBV5-6 and TRBJ2-1, with TRBD2 matching 15 bases. Unmatched junction bases numbered 1, after V lost 2 bases and J lost 7 bases. Germline V lookup: CDR1 SGHDT, CDR2 YYEEEE. CDR3 length: 15 amino acids. The CDR3 DNA reads as TGTGCCAGCAGCTTTGGACTAGCGGGAGGGAATGAGCAGTTCTTC. Amino acids: CASSFGLAGGNEQFF.

A single count supports this clone. The chain carries TRBV29-1 and TRBJ2-1; D is unclear. V lost 5 bases, J lost 8 bases, and 10 bases lay in between. The CDR3 length is 11 residues. Germline assignment: CDR1 SQVTM and CDR2 ANQGSEA. The CDR3 region is CSVSHSDEQFF. The CDR3 coding sequence is TGCAGCGTTAGTCATTCCGATGAGCAGTTCTTC.

The chain couples TRBV6-5 to TRBJ1-2, with TRBD1 matching over 7 bases. The CDR3 is 15 amino acids. Germline V gene data show CDR1 as MNHEY and CDR2 as SVGAGI. Trimming at V came to 6 bases and at J to 4 bases, leaving 11 bases not matched to a gene. CDR3 region: CASSRQRQGSYGYTF. CDR3 nucleotide sequence: TGTGCCAGCAGCCGACAGAGACAGGGTAGCTATGGCTACACCTTC.

The chain couples TRBV4-3 to TRBJ2-3, with 8 bases that match TRBD1. The J segment lost 4 bases and the V segment lost 1 base, leaving 1 base of the junction unmatched. Germline lookup yields CDR1 LGHNA and CDR2 YSLEER. CDR3 length: 14 residues. The CDR3 here is CASSQAGQADTQYF. The CDR3 DNA is TGCGCCAGCAGCCAAGCGGGACAGGCAGATACGCAGTATTTT.

The genes are TRBV20-1 and TRBJ1-1, with D possibly being TRBD1 (5 bases). The CDR3 contains 11 residues. Germline values: CDR1 DFQATT, CDR2 SNEGSKA (reference sequence). V was clipped by 5 bases and J by 5 bases, with 9 bases between them. The CDR3 spells CSAGASTEAFF. In DNA form, the CDR3 reads TGCAGTGCTGGGGCTTCGACTGAAGCTTTCTTT.

CDR3 sequence reads: CASSYSGLGAEEKLFF. The DNA of the CDR3 is TGTGCCAGCAGTTACTCCGGTCTGGGGGCCGAAGAAAAACTGTTTTTT. The chain couples TRBV6-5 to TRBJ1-4; perhaps TRBD1 as D (6 bases). The CDR3 is 16 residues long. With 0 bases removed from V and 8 bases from J, the gap between germline ends came to 16 bases. Germline lookup yields CDR1 MNHEY and CDR2 SVGAGI.

The chain recombines TRBV7-2 with TRBJ1-2, with 7 bases aligning to TRBD1. Germline V CDR1 and CDR2: SGHTA, FQGNSA. Germline trimming cut 6 bases from V and 4 bases from J; bases unmatched to any gene: 5. This CDR3 region has 13 residues. CDR3 sequence: CASRPGQTYGYTF. CDR3 in DNA: TGTGCCAGCAGACCGGGACAGACCTATGGCTACACCTTC.

This clone showed up just a few times. The chain recombines TRBV4-2 with TRBJ1-2, with D unresolved. Trimming took 5 bases from V and 8 from J, leaving 12 bases between them. This CDR3 has 12 amino acids. Germline V gene data show CDR1 as LGHNA and CDR2 as YNFKEQ. CDR3 nucleotides: TGTGCCAGCAGCTCGCGGTTAGGGGGCTACACCTTC. Encoded protein: CASSSRLGGYTF.

This rearrangement joins TRBV29-1 to TRBJ2-2, with 10 bases identical to TRBD1. There are 15 residues in the CDR3. Unmatched junction bases numbered 8, after V lost 4 bases and J lost 6 bases. CDR1 and CDR2 (germline): SQVTM, ANQGSEA. The CDR3 DNA follows: TGCAGCGTTGCCCGAGGGGACAGGGGAGCCGGGGAGCTGTTTTTT. This sequence encodes CSVARGDRGAGELFF.

V usage is TRBV6-1 and J usage is TRBJ1-2, with D maybe TRBD1 (6 bases). Germline V gene sequence: CDR1 MNHNS, CDR2 SASEGT. CDR3 length: 12 amino acids. Trimming shortened V by 10 bases and J by 4 bases, and 13 bases separated the two germline ends. Written as DNA, the CDR3 is TGTGCCACGGGGGGGCCGGGCTATGGCTACACCTTC. Translated: CATGGPGYGYTF.

The V call is TRBV5-7, the J call TRBJ2-1; 10 bases match TRBD2. TRBV5-7 carries the ORF label, with uncertain function. V was pared by 1 base and J by 9 bases, with 13 bases of the junction left unmatched. CDR3 length: 17 residues. CDR3 DNA: TGTGCCAGCAGCTTGCGGACGGGAAAGCGGGAGGGCGCTGAGCAGTTCTTC. It specifies CASSLRTGKREGAEQFF.

This chain links TRBV27 with TRBJ2-7; no clear D. CDR3 size: 13 residues. The ends were cut back, 3 bases at V and 1 base at J, with 7 bases in the middle. The germline gives CDR1 MNHEY, CDR2 SMNVEV (reference sequence). CDR3 sequence (DNA): TGTGCCAGCAGTTTGCTGGAATCCTACGAGCAGTACTTC. Protein product: CASSLLESYEQYF.

This chain links TRBV28 with TRBJ1-1, with D hard to call. The CDR3 sequence is 14 residues long. Trimming removed 4 bases at V and 4 bases at J, with 13 bases between. Germline-derived CDR1 and CDR2 are MDHEN and SYDVKM. The CDR3 loop reads CASSSHRHFTEAFF. In nucleotides, the CDR3 is TGTGCCAGCAGTTCACACCGACATTTCACTGAAGCTTTCTTT.

This chain uses TRBV19 with TRBJ2-6; the match to TRBD1 covers 8 bases. The CDR3 is made up of 17 amino acids. Germline V gene data show CDR1 as LNHDA and CDR2 as SQIVND (reference sequence). V lost 4 bases and J lost 2; bases outside the gene matches: 7. The CDR3 region is CASSKVTGAAGANVLTF. As DNA, the CDR3 is TGTGCCAGTAGTAAGGTGACAGGGGCCGCTGGGGCCAACGTCCTGACTTTC.

The chain is built from TRBV4-3 and TRBJ2-5; maybe TRBD2 (5 bases). Germline V gene lookup returns CDR1 LGHNA and CDR2 YSLEER. The germline V and J ends were trimmed by 0 bases and 2 bases, with 10 bases remaining between them. The CDR3 extends over 15 amino acids. Here the CDR3 reads CASSQDMREQETQYF. The CDR3 DNA is TGCGCCAGCAGCCAAGATATGAGGGAGCAAGAGACCCAGTACTTC.